This TCR beta chain was sequenced during a study of blood T cell repertoires in COVID-19 (TCRdb year 2020). About the investigation overall: The collaborator samples originated in the United States, Italy and Spain and spanned the acute and convalescent phases of COVID-19. The material from the prospective study consisted of cDNA or gDNA derived from T cells, B-cell-depleted T cells, or PBMCs. The dataset comprised deeply sampled blood TCRbeta repertoires from subjects exposed to, actively infected with, or recovered from COVID-19. The repertoires were released in a freely available public database intended as a resource for research on the immune response to SARS-CoV-2. The samples were drawn from two sources: the first 160 participants of the ongoing ImmuneRACE study, and 1,254 subjects contributed by 6 global collaborators. The sample metadata nearly always contained a de-identified subject ID, COVID-19 status, age in years and sex. Where available, HLA class I and class II types were taken from metadata supplied by the sample provider and were not determined by assay-based typing.

Taken from the germline V gene, the CDR1 and CDR2 loops are SGHTA and FQGNSA. V loses 2 bases at its end and J loses 6 bases; junction bases beyond the gene matches: 10. The CDR3, from cysteine to phenylalanine, totals 16 residues. Just CDR3 DNA is preserved here, 48 bases in frame from base 1. With respect to this clone: The target of this receptor is not known. It has no much larger one-base neighbor in the sample; base qualities were not kept.

TCRbeta CDR3 regions were amplified from genomic DNA using the immunoSEQ Assay, a bias-controlled multiplex PCR. As for the original processing: Within the assay, amplification of reference gene primers was used to estimate how many nucleated cells each sample contained. Sequence reads were collapsed and filtered to measure the absolute abundance of every unique TCRbeta CDR3 rearrangement. For each sample, productive Simpson clonality was calculated as the square root of Simpson's diversity index over productive rearrangements. Held by TCRdb, this immuneACCESS table contains in-frame sequences only and omits some clones. Under half of the omission traces to an unresolved V gene where checked; the cause of the rest is unknown. The DNA was the basis for D and trimming; V, J and clone size are from that table. Present in this sample are about 170,000 clones, 82% of which were seen just once. The ten largest clones add up to approximately 9.1% of the sample.

What the work shows at the level of the full study, not this receptor alone: Clinical and demographic metadata were provided uncurated, with the amount varying by source and participant.

Each collaborating institution followed its own protocols to collect whole blood in K2EDTA tubes. For TCRbeta analysis, collaborators shipped samples in one of three forms: frozen whole blood, isolated PBMCs, or DNA extracted from either of those sample types. The rearranged chain carries TRBV7-2 and TRBJ1-1, with TRBD1 matching 9 junction bases. The receptor comes from a woman in her 70s with acute or convalescent COVID-19. Specimen: peripheral blood. The DNA is TGTGCCAGCAGCTTATTTCCTGCCGGGACAGGGTCTGAAGCTTTCTTT. Translation gives CASSLFPAGTGSEAFF.